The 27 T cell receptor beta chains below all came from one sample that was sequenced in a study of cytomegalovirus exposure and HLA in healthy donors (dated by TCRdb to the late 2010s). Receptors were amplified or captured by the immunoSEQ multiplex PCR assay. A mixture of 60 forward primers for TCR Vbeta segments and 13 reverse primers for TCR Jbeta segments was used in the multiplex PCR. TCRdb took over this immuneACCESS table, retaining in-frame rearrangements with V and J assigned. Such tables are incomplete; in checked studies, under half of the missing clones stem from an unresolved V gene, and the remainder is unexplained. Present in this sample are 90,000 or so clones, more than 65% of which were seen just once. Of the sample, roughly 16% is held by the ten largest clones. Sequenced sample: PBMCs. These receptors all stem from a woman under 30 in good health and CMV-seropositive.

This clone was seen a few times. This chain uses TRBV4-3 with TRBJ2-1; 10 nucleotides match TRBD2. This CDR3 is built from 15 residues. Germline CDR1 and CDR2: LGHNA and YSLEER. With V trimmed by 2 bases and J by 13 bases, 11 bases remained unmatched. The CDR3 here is CASSQTGSGRAFQFF. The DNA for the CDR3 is TGCGCCAGCAGCCAAACCGGAAGCGGGAGGGCCTTCCAGTTCTTC.

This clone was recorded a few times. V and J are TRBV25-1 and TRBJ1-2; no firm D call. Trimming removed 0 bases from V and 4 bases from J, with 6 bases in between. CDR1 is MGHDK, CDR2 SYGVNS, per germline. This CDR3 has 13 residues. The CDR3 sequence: CASSEYASYGYTF. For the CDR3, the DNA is TGTGCCAGCAGTGAATATGCCAGCTATGGCTACACCTTC.

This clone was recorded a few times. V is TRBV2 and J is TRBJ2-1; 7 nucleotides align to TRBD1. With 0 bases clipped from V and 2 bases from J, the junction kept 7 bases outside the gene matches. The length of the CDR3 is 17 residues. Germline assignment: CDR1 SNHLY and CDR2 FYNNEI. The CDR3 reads CASSEAQTGPPYNEQFF. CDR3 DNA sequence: TGTGCCAGCAGTGAAGCCCAGACAGGGCCCCCCTACAATGAGCAGTTCTTC.

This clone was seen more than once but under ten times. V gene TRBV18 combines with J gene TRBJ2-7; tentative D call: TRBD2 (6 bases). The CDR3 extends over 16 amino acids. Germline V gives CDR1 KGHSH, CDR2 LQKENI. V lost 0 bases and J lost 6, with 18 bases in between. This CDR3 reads CASSPPDSLQGGEQYF. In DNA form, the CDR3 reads TGTGCCAGCTCACCACCGGACTCCCTCCAGGGAGGCGAGCAGTACTTC.

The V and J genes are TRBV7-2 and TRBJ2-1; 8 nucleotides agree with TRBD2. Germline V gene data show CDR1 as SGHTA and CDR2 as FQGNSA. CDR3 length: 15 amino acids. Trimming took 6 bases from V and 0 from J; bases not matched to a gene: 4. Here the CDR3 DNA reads TGTGCCAGCAGTTCGGCGGGGGGCTCCTACAATGAGCAGTTCTTC. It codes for CASSSAGGSYNEQFF.

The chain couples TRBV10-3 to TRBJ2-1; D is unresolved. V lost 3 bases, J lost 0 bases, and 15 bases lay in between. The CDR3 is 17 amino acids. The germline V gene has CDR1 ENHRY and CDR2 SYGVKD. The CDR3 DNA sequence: TGTGCCATCAGTGATCTTAGCAGTCGAAGCTCCTACAATGAGCAGTTCTTC. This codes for CAISDLSSRSSYNEQFF.

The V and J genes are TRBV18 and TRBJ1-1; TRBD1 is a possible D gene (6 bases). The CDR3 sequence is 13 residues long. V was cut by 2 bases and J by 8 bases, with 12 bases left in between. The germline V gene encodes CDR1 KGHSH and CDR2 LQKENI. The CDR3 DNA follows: TGTGCCAGCTCACCAATGGGGCAGGGGGAAGCTTTCTTT. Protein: CASSPMGQGEAFF.

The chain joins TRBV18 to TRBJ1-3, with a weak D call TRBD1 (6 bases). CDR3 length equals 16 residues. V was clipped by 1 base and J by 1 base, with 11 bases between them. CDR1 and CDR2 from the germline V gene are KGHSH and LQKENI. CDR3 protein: CASSPQQGSSGNTIYF. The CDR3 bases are TGTGCCAGCTCACCACAACAGGGATCGTCTGGAAACACCATATATTTT.

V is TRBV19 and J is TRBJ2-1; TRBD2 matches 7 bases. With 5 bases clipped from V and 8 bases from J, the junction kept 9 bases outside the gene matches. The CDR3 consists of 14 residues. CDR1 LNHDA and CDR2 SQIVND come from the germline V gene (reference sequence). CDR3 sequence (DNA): TGTGCCAGTAGTCCCCGACCAGGGAGGGATGAGCAGTTCTTC. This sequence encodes CASSPRPGRDEQFF.

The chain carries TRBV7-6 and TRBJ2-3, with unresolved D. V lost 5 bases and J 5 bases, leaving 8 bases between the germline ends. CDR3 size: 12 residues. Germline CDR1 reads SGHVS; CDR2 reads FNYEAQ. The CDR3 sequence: CASSGEEDTQYF. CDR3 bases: TGTGCCAGCAGCGGAGAGGAAGATACGCAGTATTTT.

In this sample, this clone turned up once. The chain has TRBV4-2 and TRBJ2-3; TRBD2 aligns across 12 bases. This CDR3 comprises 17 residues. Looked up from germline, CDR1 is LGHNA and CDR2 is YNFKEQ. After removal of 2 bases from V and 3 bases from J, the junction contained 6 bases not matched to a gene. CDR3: CASSQKTSGSSTDTQYF. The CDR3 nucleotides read TGTGCCAGCAGCCAAAAGACTAGCGGGAGTTCTACAGATACGCAGTATTTT.

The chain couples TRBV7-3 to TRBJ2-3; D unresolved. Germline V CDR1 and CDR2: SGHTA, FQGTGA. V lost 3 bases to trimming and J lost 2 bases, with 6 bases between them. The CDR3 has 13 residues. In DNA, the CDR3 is TGTGCCAGCAGCTTCTCGTTCACAGATACGCAGTATTTT. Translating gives CASSFSFTDTQYF.

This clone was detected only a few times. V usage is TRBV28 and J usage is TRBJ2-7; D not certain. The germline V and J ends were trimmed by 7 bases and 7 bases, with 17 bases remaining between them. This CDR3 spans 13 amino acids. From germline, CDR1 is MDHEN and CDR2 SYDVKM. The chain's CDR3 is CASNPKRGGEQYF. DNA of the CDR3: TGTGCCAGCAACCCAAAGCGCGGTGGGGAGCAGTACTTC. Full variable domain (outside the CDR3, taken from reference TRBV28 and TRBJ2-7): DVKVTQSSRYLVKRTGEKVFLECVQDMDHENMFWYRQDPGLGLRLIYFSYDVKMKEKGDIPEGYSVSREKKERFSLILESASTNQTSMYLCASNPKRGGEQYFGPGTRLTVT.

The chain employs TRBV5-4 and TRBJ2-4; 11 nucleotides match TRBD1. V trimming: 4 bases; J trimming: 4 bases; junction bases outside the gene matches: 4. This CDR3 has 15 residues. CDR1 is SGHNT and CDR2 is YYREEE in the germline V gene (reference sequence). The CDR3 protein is CASSLDRGRKNIQYF. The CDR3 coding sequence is TGTGCCAGCAGCCTGGACAGGGGGCGTAAAAACATTCAGTACTTC.

In DNA form, the CDR3 reads TGTGCCTGGAGTGGAGCTCCGGGACAGGGAACCGGGGCCAACGTCCTGACTTTC. Translating gives CAWSGAPGQGTGANVLTF. This chain uses TRBV30 with TRBJ2-6, with 9 bases matching TRBD1. The length of the CDR3 is 18 residues. Germline CDR1 and CDR2: GTSNPN and SVGIG (reference sequence). V trimming: 1 base; J trimming: 4 bases; junction bases outside the gene matches: 11.

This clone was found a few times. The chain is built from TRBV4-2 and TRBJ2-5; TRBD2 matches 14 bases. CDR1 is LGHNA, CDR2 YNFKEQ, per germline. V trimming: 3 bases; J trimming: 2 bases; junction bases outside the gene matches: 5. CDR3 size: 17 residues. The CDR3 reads CASSQDRLAGGQETQYF. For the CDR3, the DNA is TGTGCCAGCAGCCAGGACCGACTAGCGGGAGGGCAAGAGACCCAGTACTTC.

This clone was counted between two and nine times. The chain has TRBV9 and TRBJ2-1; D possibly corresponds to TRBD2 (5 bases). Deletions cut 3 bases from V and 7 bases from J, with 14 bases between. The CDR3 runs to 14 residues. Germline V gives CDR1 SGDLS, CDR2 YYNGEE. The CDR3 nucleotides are TGTGCCAGCAGCGGCCTACGGGGTTTTAATGAGCAGTTCTTC. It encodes CASSGLRGFNEQFF. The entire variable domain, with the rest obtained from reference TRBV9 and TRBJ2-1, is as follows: DSGVTQTPKHLITATGQRVTLRCSPRSGDLSVYWYQQSLDQGLQFLIQYYNGEERAKGNILERFSAQQFPDLHSELNLSSLELGDSALYFCASSGLRGFNEQFFGPGTRLTVL.

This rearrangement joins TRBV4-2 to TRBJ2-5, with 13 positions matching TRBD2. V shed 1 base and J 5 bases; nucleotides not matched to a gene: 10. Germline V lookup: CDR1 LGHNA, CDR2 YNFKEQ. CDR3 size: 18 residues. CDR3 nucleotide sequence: TGTGCCAGCAGCCAAGCTCAAACTAGCGGGGGGGCTGCTGAGACCCAGTACTTC. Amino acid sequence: CASSQAQTSGGAAETQYF.

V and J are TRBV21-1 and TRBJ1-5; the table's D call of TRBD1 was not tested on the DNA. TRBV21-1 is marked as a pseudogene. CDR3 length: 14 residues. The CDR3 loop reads CASRCTRGDQPQHF. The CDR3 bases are TGTGCCAGTCGTTGTACAAGGGGTGATCAGCCCCAGCATTTT.

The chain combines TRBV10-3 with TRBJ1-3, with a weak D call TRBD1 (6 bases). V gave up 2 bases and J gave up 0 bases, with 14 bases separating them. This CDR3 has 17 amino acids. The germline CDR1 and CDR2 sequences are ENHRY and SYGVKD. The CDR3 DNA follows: TGTGCCATCAGTGAGCAACCAAGACAGGTCTCTGGAAACACCATATATTTT. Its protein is CAISEQPRQVSGNTIYF.

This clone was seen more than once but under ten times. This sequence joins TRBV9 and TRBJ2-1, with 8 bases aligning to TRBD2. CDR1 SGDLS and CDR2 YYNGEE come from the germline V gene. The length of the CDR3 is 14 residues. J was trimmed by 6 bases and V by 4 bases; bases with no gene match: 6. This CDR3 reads CASSPAGTSNEQFF. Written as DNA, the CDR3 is TGTGCCAGCAGCCCTGCCGGGACTAGCAATGAGCAGTTCTTC.

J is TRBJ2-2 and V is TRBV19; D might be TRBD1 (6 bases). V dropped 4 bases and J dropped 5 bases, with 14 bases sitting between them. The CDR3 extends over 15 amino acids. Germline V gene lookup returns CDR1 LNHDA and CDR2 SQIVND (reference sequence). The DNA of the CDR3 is TGTGCCAGTAGTACATCAGGGGTCAAGACCGGGGAGCTGTTTTTT. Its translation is CASSTSGVKTGELFF.

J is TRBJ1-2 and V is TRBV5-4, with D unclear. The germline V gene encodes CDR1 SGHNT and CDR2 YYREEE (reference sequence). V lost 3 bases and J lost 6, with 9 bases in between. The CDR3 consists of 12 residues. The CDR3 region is CASSSVPHGYTF. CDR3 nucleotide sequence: TGTGCCAGCAGCTCCGTTCCCCATGGCTACACCTTC.

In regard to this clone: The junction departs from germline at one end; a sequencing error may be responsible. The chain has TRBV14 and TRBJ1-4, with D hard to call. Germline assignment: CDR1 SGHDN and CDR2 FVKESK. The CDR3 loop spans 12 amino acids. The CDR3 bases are TGTGCCAGCAACCAAAATCAGGAAAAACTGTTTTTT. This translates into CASNQNQEKLFF.

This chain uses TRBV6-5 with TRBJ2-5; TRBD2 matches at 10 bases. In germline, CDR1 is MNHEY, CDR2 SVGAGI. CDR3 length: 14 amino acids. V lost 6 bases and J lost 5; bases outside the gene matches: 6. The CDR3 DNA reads TGTGCCAGCAGGGGGGGACTAGCGTTCGAGACCCAGTACTTC. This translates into CASRGGLAFETQYF.

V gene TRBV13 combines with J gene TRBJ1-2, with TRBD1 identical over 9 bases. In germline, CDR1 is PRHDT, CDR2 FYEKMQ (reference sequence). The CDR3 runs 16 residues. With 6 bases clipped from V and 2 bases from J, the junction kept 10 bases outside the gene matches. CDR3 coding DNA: TGTGCCAGCAGTGATACCGGGACAGGGTTGAACTATGGCTACACCTTC. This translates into CASSDTGTGLNYGYTF. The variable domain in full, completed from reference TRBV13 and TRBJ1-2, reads AAGVIQSPRHLIKEKRETATLKCYPIPRHDTVYWYQQGPGQDPQFLISFYEKMQSDKGSIPDRFSAQQFSDYHSELNMSSLELGDSALYFCASSDTGTGLNYGYTFGSGTRLTVV.

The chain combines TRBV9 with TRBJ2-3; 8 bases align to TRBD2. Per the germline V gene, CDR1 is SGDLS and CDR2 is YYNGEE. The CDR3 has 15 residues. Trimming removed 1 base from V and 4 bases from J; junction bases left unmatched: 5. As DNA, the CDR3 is TGTGCCAGCAGCGTACGCGGGGGGACACCAGATACGCAGTATTTT. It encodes CASSVRGGTPDTQYF.